This T cell receptor beta chain emerged from a study of shared clonotypes between healthy human individuals. Study-level findings and limits: Only blood was sampled; tissue repertoires likely differ.

To note about this clone: Its antigen remains unknown.

Assay used: immunoSEQ multiplex PCR; TCRdb lists only in-frame clones, some missing. The sample has 850,000 to 1,200,000 clones, under 80% seen once. Germline assignment: CDR1 SGHKS and CDR2 YYEKEE (reference sequence). The junction had 10 bases not matched to a gene; V was cut back by 4 bases and J by 6 bases. The CDR3 runs 16 residues. The chain employs TRBV5-5 and TRBJ1-6, with 7 positions matching TRBD1. The sample comprised memory CD4+ T cells sorted from blood. Described subset: CD45RA-negative fraction. This receptor was obtained from a man between 18 and 35 years old in good health. DNA for the CDR3: TGTGCCAGCAGCGGGGGACAGCGGAGGGCTAATTCACCCCTCCACTTT. Amino acid sequence: CASSGGQRRANSPLHF.